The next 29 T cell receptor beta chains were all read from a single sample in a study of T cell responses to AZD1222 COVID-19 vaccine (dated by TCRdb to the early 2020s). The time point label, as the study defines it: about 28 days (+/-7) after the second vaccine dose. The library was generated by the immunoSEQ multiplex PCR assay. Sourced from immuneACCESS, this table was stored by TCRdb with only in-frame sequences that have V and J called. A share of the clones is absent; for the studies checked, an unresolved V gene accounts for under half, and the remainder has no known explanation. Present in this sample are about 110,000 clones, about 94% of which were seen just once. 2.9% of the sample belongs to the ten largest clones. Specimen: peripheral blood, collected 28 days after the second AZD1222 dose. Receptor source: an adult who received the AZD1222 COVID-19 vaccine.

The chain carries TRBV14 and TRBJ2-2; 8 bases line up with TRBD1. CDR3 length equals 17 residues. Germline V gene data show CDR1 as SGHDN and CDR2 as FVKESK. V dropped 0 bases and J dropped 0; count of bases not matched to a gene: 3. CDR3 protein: CASSQDAGGANTGELFF. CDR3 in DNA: TGTGCCAGCAGCCAAGATGCAGGGGGCGCGAACACCGGGGAGCTGTTTTTT.

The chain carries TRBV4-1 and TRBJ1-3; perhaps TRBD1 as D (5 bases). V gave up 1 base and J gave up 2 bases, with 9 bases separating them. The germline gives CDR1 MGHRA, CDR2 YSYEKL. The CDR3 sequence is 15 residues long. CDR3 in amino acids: CASSQVPGPGNTIYF. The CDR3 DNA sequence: TGCGCCAGCAGCCAAGTACCGGGACCTGGAAACACCATATATTTT.

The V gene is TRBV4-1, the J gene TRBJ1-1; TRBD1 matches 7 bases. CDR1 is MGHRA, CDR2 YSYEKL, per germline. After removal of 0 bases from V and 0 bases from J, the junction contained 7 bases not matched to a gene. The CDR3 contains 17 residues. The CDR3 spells CASSQDSPRGLNTEAFF. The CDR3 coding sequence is TGCGCCAGCAGCCAAGATTCCCCAAGGGGGCTGAACACTGAAGCTTTCTTT.

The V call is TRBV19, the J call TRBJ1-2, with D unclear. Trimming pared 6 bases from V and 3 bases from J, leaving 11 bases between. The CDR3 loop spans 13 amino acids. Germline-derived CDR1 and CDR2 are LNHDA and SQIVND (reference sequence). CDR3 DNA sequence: TGTGCCAGTAGCACCGGGATTTACTATGGCTACACCTTC. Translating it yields CASSTGIYYGYTF.

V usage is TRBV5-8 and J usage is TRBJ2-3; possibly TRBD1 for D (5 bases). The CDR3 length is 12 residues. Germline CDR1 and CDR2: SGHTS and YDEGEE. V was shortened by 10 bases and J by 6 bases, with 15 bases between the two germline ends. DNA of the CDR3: TGTGCCCTAGGGGTTTTCGGCGATACGCAGTATTTT. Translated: CALGVFGDTQYF.

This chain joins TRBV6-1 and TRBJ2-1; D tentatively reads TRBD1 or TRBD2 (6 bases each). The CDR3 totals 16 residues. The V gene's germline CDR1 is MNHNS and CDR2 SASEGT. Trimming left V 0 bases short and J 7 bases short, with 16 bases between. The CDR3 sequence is CASSEALGQGRNEQFF. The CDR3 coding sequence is TGTGCCAGCAGTGAAGCGCTAGGTCAGGGGAGGAATGAGCAGTTCTTC.

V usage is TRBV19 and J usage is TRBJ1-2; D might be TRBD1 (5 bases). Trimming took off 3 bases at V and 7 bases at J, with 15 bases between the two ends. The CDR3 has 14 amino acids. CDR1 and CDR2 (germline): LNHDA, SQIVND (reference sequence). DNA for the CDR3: TGTGCCAGTAGTATGGGGCAGCCTCTTGGTGGCTACACCTTC. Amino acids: CASSMGQPLGGYTF.

The CDR3 coding sequence is TGTGCCAGCAGCTTAGTGGGGCGGGGGGCCCTCAATGAAAAACTGTTTTTT. It translates to CASSLVGRGALNEKLFF. The chain uses TRBV11-2 and TRBJ1-4; TRBD1 might be the D (6 bases). V was cut by 1 base and J by 5 bases, with 17 bases left in between. Germline-derived CDR1 and CDR2 are SGHAT and FQNNGV. This CDR3 is built from 17 residues.

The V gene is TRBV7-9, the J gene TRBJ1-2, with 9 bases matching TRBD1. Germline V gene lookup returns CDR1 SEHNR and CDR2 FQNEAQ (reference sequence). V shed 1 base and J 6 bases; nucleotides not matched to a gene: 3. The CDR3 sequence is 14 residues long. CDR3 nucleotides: TGTGCCAGCAGCTTAGTGGACAGGGGCAATGGCTACACCTTC. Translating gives CASSLVDRGNGYTF.

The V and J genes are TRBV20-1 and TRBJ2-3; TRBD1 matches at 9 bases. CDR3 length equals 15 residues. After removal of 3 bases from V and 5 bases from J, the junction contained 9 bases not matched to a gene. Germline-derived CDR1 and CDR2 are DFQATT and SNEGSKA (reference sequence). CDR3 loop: CSASGSGQGGDTQYF. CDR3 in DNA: TGCAGTGCTAGTGGTTCGGGACAGGGCGGAGATACGCAGTATTTT.

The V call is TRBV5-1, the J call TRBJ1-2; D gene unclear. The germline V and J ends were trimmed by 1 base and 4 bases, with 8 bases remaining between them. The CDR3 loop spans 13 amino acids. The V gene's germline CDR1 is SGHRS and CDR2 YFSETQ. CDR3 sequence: CASSLSRGYGYTF. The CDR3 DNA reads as TGCGCCAGCAGCTTGTCACGGGGCTATGGCTACACCTTC.

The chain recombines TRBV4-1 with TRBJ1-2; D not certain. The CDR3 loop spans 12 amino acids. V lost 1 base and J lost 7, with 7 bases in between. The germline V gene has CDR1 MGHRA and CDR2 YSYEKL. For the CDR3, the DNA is TGCGCCAGCAGCCAAGGGCGGGGTGGCTACACCTTC. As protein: CASSQGRGGYTF.

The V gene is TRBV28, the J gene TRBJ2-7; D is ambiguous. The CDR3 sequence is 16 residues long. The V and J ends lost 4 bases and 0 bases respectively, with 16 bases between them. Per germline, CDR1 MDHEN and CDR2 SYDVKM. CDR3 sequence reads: CASSSTRTARSYEQYF. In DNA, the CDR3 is TGTGCCAGCAGTTCAACCCGGACCGCTCGCTCCTACGAGCAGTACTTC. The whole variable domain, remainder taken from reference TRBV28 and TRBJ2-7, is DVKVTQSSRYLVKRTGEKVFLECVQDMDHENMFWYRQDPGLGLRLIYFSYDVKMKEKGDIPEGYSVSREKKERFSLILESASTNQTSMYLCASSSTRTARSYEQYFGPGTRLTVT.

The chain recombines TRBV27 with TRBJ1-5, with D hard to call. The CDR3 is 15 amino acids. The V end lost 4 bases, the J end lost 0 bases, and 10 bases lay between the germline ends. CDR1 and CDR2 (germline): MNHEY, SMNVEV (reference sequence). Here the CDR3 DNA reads TGTGCCAGCAGTTCCTACCCAGGTAGCAATCAGCCCCAGCATTTT. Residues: CASSSYPGSNQPQHF.

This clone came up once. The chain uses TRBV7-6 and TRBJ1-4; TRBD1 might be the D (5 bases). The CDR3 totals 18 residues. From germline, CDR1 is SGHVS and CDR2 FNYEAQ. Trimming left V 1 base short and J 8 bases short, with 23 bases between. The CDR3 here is CASSLEGRSRNRREKLFF. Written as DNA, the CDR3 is TGTGCCAGCAGCTTAGAGGGACGGTCTCGTAATAGACGGGAAAAACTGTTTTTT. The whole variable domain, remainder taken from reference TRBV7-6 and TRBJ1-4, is GAGVSQSPRYKVTKRGQDVALRCDPISGHVSLYWYRQALGQGPEFLTYFNYEAQQDKSGLPNDRFSAERPEGSISTLTIQRTEQRDSAMYRCASSLEGRSRNRREKLFFGSGTQLSVL.

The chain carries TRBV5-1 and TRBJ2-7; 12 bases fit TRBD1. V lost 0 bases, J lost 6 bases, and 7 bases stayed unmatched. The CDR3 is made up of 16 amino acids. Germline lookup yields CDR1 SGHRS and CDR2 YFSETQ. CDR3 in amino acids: CASSLASGTGGFEQYF. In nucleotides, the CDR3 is TGCGCCAGCAGCTTGGCCTCCGGGACAGGGGGCTTCGAGCAGTACTTC.

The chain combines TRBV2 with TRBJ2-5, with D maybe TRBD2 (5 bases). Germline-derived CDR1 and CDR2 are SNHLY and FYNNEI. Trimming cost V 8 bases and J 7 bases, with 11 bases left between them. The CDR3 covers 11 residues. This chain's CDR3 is CASHREGTQYF. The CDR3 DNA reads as TGTGCCAGCCACCGTGAGGGGACCCAGTACTTC.

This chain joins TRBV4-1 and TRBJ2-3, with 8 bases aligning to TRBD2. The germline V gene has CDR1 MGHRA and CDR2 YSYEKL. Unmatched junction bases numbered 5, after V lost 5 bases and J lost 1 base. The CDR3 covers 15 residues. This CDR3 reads CASSFSGAGTDTQYF. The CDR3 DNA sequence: TGCGCCAGCAGCTTTAGCGGGGCGGGCACAGATACGCAGTATTTT.

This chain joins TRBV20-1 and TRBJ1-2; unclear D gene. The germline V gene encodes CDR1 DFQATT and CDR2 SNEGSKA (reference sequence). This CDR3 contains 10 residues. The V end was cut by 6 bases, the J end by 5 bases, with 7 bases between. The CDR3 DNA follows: TGCAGTGCCTCGCCTTATGGCTACACCTTC. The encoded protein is CSASPYGYTF.

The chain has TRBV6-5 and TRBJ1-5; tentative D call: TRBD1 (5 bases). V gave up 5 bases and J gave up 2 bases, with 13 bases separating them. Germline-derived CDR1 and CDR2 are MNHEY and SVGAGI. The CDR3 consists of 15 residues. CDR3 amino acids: CASSSGGSGNQPQHF. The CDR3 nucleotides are TGTGCCAGCAGTAGTGGGGGGAGCGGCAATCAGCCCCAGCATTTT.

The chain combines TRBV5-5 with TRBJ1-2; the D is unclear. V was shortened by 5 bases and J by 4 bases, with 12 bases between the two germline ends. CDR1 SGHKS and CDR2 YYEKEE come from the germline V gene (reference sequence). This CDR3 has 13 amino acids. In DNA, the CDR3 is TGTGCCAGCAGTGGCCTAACCCCCTATGGCTACACCTTC. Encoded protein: CASSGLTPYGYTF.

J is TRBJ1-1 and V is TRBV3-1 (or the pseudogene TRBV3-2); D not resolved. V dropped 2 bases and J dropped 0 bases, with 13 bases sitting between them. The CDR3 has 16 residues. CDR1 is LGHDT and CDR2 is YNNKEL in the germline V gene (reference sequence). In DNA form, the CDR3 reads TGTGCCAGCAGCCAAAGAGTTCATCGGTTGAACACTGAAGCTTTCTTT. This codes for CASSQRVHRLNTEAFF.

The CDR3 loop reads CASKIQGATTEAFF. The CDR3 DNA reads as TGTGCCAGCAAAATACAGGGGGCGACTACTGAAGCTTTCTTT. The chain recombines TRBV6-4 with TRBJ1-1; 9 nucleotides agree with TRBD1. CDR1 is MRHNA and CDR2 is SNTAGT in the germline V gene. After removal of 7 bases from V and 5 bases from J, the junction contained 8 bases not matched to a gene. The CDR3 loop spans 14 amino acids.

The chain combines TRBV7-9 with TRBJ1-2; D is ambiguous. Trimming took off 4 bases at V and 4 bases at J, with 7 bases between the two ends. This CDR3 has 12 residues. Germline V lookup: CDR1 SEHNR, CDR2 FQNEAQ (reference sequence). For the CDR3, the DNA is TGTGCCAGCAGCTCCGACTTCTATGGCTACACCTTC. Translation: CASSSDFYGYTF.

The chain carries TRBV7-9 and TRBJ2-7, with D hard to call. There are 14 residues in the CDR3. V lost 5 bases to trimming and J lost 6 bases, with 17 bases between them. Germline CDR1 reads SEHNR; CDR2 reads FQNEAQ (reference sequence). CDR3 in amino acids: CASSPGLKPFEQYF. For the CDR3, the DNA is TGTGCCAGCAGCCCGGGCCTAAAGCCGTTCGAGCAGTACTTC. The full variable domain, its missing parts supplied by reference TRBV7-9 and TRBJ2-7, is DTGVSQNPRHKITKRGQNVTFRCDPISEHNRLYWYRQTLGQGPEFLTYFQNEAQLEKSRLLSDRFSAERPKGSFSTLEIQRTEQGDSAMYLCASSPGLKPFEQYFGPGTRLTVT.

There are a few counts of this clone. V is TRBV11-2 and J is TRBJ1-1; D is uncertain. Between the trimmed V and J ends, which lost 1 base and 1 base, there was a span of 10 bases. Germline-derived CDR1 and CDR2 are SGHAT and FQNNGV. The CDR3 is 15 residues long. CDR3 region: CASSLGHGPNTEAFF. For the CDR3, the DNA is TGTGCCAGCAGCTTAGGTCACGGACCGAACACTGAAGCTTTCTTT.

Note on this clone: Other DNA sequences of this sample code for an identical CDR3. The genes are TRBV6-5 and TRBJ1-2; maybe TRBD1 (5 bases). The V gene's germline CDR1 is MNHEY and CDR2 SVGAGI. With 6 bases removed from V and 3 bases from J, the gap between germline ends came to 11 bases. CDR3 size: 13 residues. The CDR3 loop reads CASSPGGDYGYTF. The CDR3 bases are TGTGCCAGCAGCCCGGGGGGGGACTATGGCTACACCTTC.

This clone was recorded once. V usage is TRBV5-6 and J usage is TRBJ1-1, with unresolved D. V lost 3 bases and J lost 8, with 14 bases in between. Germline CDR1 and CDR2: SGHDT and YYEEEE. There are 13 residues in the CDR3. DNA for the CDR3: TGTGCCAGCAGCTCCGGGATAAGGGCAGAAGCTTTCTTT. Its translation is CASSSGIRAEAFF.

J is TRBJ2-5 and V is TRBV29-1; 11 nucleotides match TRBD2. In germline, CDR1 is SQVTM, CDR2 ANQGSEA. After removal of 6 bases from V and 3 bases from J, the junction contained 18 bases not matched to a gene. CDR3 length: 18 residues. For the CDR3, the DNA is TGCAGCGTCATCGGACTAGCGGGTTTGGGGTTGGGCAAAGAGACCCAGTACTTC. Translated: CSVIGLAGLGLGKETQYF.